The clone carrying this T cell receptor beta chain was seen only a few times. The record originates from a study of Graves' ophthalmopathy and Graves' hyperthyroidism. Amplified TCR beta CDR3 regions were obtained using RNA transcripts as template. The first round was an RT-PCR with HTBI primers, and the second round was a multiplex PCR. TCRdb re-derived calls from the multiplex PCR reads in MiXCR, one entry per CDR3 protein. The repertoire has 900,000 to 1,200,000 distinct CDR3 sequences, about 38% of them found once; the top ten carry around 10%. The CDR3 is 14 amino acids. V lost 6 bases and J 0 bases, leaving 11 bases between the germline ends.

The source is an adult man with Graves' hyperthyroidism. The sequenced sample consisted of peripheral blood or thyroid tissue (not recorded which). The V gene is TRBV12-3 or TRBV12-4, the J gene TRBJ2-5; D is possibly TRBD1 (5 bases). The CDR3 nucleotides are TGTGCCAGCAGAAAAGACAGAAACCAAGAGACCCAGTACTTC. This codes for CASRKDRNQETQYF.